One and the same sample provided the 28 T cell receptor beta chains below, sequenced in a study of PD-1 blockade in classical Hodgkin lymphoma. Specified time point: cycle 4 day 1 (C4D1), after 6 weeks of nivolumab. Exposure to brentuximab vedotin varied, and each patient had relapsed following autologous stem cell transplantation. The method was immunoSEQ multiplex PCR; TCRdb's version includes in-frame clones alone and lacks a portion of them. The table lists about 6,700 clones, about 70% of them singletons. Sequences were derived from peripheral blood mononuclear cells (PBMCs), sampled before the fourth cycle of nivolumab. Source of these receptors: a human donor with classical Hodgkin lymphoma.

The CDR3 DNA follows: TGTGCCAGCAGCGTAGGACTAACGGGAGGGGACGAGCAGTACTTC. Translation gives CASSVGLTGGDEQYF. V usage is TRBV9 and J usage is TRBJ2-5; 8 positions agree with TRBD2. The end of the DNA is better explained by TRBJ2-7, so the J call may be wrong. This CDR3 is 15 amino acids long. Germline V gives CDR1 SGDLS, CDR2 YYNGEE.

This clone was counted a few times. This rearrangement joins TRBV7-2 to TRBJ2-3; 10 bases are a match to TRBD2. The CDR3 spans 16 residues. In germline, CDR1 is SGHTA, CDR2 FQGNSA. V dropped 5 bases and J dropped 0; count of bases not matched to a gene: 5. CDR3 protein: CASSRLAGSSTDTQYF. The CDR3, as DNA: TGTGCCAGCAGCAGACTAGCGGGTTCTAGCACAGATACGCAGTATTTT.

The chain uses TRBV25-1 and TRBJ1-2; D remains unclear. From germline, CDR1 is MGHDK and CDR2 SYGVNS. CDR3 size: 12 residues. The V and J ends lost 5 bases and 4 bases respectively, with 8 bases between them. CDR3 amino acids: CASSYGFYGYTF. The CDR3, as DNA: TGTGCCAGCAGTTACGGGTTCTATGGCTACACCTTC.

J is TRBJ2-1 and V is TRBV9, with D possibly being TRBD2 (6 bases). This CDR3 has 12 amino acids. Trimming took off 7 bases at V and 8 bases at J, with 13 bases between the two ends. From germline, CDR1 is SGDLS and CDR2 YYNGEE. In DNA, the CDR3 is TGTGCCAGCGCCGGGGGTAGCCATGAGCAGTTCTTC. This codes for CASAGGSHEQFF.

V and J are TRBV29-1 and TRBJ2-7, with D maybe TRBD2 (6 bases). V was clipped by 4 bases and J by 4 bases, with 8 bases between them. This CDR3 contains 11 residues. Germline CDR1 reads SQVTM; CDR2 reads ANQGSEA. CDR3 sequence (DNA): TGCAGCGTTGTCGCGGGATACGAGCAGTACTTC. This gives the protein CSVVAGYEQYF.

The CDR3 nucleotides are TGTGCCACCTCGACTAGGAGTAATGAGCAGTTCTTC. Translated: CATSTRSNEQFF. The chain combines TRBV7-2 with TRBJ2-1; D might be TRBD2 (6 bases). Looked up from germline, CDR1 is SGHTA and CDR2 is FQGNSA. The ends were cut back, 10 bases at V and 7 bases at J, with 14 bases in the middle. The CDR3 runs 12 residues.

This clone came up a few times. This chain links TRBV18 with TRBJ2-3; 8 bases are shared with TRBD1. Losses at the gene ends were 5 bases for V and 2 bases for J; bases not matched to a gene: 9. The CDR3 is 16 residues long. Per germline, CDR1 KGHSH and CDR2 LQKENI. The chain's CDR3 is CASSDLSRGPTDTQYF. In DNA form, the CDR3 reads TGTGCCAGCTCAGATCTGAGCAGGGGGCCCACAGATACGCAGTATTTT.

The CDR3 protein is CASSLVRRQPQHF. The DNA of the CDR3 is TGTGCCAGCAGCTTAGTTCGGCGTCAGCCCCAGCATTTT. The chain is built from TRBV7-8 and TRBJ1-5; no clear D gene. V was cut by 1 base and J by 6 bases, with 7 bases left in between. Looked up from germline, CDR1 is SGHVS and CDR2 is FQNEAQ. The length of the CDR3 is 13 residues.

The chain employs TRBV28 and TRBJ2-2; D gene unclear. CDR1 and CDR2 (germline): MDHEN, SYDVKM. V lost 7 bases and J 3 bases, leaving 15 bases between the germline ends. The CDR3 totals 15 residues. CDR3 nucleotides: TGTGCCAGCAAATATGGGCAGACCTACACCGGGGAGCTGTTTTTT. Protein sequence: CASKYGQTYTGELFF.

The chain employs TRBV5-1 and TRBJ2-7; 9 bases fit TRBD1. Germline assignment: CDR1 SGHRS and CDR2 YFSETQ. Trimming removed 2 bases from V and 6 bases from J; junction bases left unmatched: 6. This CDR3 contains 14 residues. Here the CDR3 reads CASSLGTGKFEQYF. Here the CDR3 DNA reads TGCGCCAGCAGCTTAGGGACAGGGAAATTCGAGCAGTACTTC.

This chain uses TRBV7-8 with TRBJ2-1, with 11 bases that match TRBD2. The V gene's germline CDR1 is SGHVS and CDR2 FQNEAQ. The V and J ends lost 8 bases and 12 bases, in that order; junction bases with no gene match: 12. The CDR3 contains 14 residues. The CDR3: CASPTLAGGQRQFF. CDR3 sequence (DNA): TGTGCCAGCCCTACTCTAGCGGGAGGTCAGAGGCAGTTCTTC.

V and J are TRBV14 and TRBJ2-7; 10 nucleotides line up with TRBD1. The CDR3 has 16 residues. V dropped 0 bases and J dropped 4; count of bases not matched to a gene: 6. Germline V gene data show CDR1 as SGHDN and CDR2 as FVKESK. The CDR3 DNA is TGTGCCAGCAGCCAAGATCCGGGACAGGGGCGGTACGAGCAGTACTTC. It translates to CASSQDPGQGRYEQYF.

This chain links TRBV7-8 with TRBJ1-1; D gene unclear. Per germline, CDR1 SGHVS and CDR2 FQNEAQ. The ends were cut back, 8 bases at V and 5 bases at J, with 6 bases in the middle. The CDR3 is 10 residues long. The chain's CDR3 is CASLGTEAFF. The CDR3 DNA follows: TGTGCCAGCTTGGGAACTGAAGCTTTCTTT.

The rearrangement joins TRBV11-2 to TRBJ2-5; possibly TRBD2 for D (5 bases). CDR3 length: 14 amino acids. Germline V gene data show CDR1 as SGHAT and CDR2 as FQNNGV. Trimming removed 3 bases from V and 2 bases from J, with 10 bases in between. The CDR3, as DNA: TGTGCCAGCAGCTTCACCGGGGTTCAAGAGACCCAGTACTTC. Protein product: CASSFTGVQETQYF.

The sample holds one count of this clone. The chain has TRBV11-3 and TRBJ2-3; no reliable D call. This CDR3 has 13 residues. Trimming removed 1 base from V and 5 bases from J, with 7 bases in between. CDR1 and CDR2 from the germline V gene are SGHNT and YENEEA. DNA of the CDR3: TGTGCCAGCAGCTTAGGGTTTGGAGATACGCAGTATTTT. It codes for CASSLGFGDTQYF.

The chain recombines TRBV11-3 with TRBJ1-1; D perhaps matches TRBD1 (5 bases). The ends were cut back, 5 bases at V and 1 base at J, with 5 bases in the middle. This CDR3 comprises 12 residues. CDR1 is SGHNT and CDR2 is YENEEA in the germline V gene. The CDR3 protein is CASSQGNTEAFF. The DNA for the CDR3 is TGTGCCAGCAGCCAGGGGAACACTGAAGCTTTCTTT.

The genes are TRBV15 and TRBJ2-6; TRBD2 might be the D (7 bases). The CDR3 runs 15 residues. The V end lost 5 bases, the J end lost 2 bases, and 10 bases lay between the germline ends. Germline V gene sequence: CDR1 LNHNV, CDR2 YYDKDF (reference sequence). The CDR3 region is CATSGGATGANVLTF. The CDR3 DNA sequence: TGTGCCACCAGCGGGGGGGCGACTGGGGCCAACGTCCTGACTTTC.

The rearrangement uses TRBV19 and TRBJ1-2; possible D gene TRBD1, 6 bases. V gave up 7 bases and J gave up 8 bases, with 14 bases separating them. CDR1 and CDR2 (germline): LNHDA, SQIVND (reference sequence). This CDR3 has 12 amino acids. As DNA, the CDR3 is TGTGCCAGTACCAACAAGGGGGGAGGCTACACCTTC. It yields the protein CASTNKGGGYTF.

J is TRBJ2-3 and V is TRBV29-1; 9 bases line up with TRBD1. This CDR3 has 12 residues. The V gene end was trimmed by 4 bases and the J gene end by 5 bases; junction bases not matched to a gene: 1. CDR1 SQVTM and CDR2 ANQGSEA come from the germline V gene. The CDR3 here is CSVVTGGDTQYF. CDR3 coding DNA: TGCAGCGTTGTGACAGGGGGAGATACGCAGTATTTT.

The chain recombines TRBV15 with TRBJ1-1; TRBD1 is a possible D gene (5 bases). Germline values: CDR1 LNHNV, CDR2 YYDKDF (reference sequence). The length of the CDR3 is 18 residues. With 3 bases removed from V and 1 base from J, the gap between germline ends came to 21 bases. The DNA of the CDR3 is TGTGCCACCAGCAGGGAGCTTTTAAACAGGCTCCCGAACACTGAAGCTTTCTTT. Protein product: CATSRELLNRLPNTEAFF.

The rearrangement uses TRBV4-2 and TRBJ2-5; 11 nucleotides line up with TRBD2. CDR1 and CDR2 (germline): LGHNA, YNFKEQ. The ends lost 4 bases at V and 3 bases at J; junction bases unmatched: 7. The CDR3 covers 16 residues. The CDR3, as DNA: TGTGCCAGCAGCCGCCAACTAGCGGGAGTAAAAGAGACCCAGTACTTC. Amino acids: CASSRQLAGVKETQYF.

The chain couples TRBV11-2 to TRBJ2-2, with 9 bases lining up with TRBD1. There are 18 residues in the CDR3. Trimming cost V 2 bases and J 2 bases; bases outside gene matches: 9. Germline CDR1 and CDR2: SGHAT and FQNNGV. The CDR3: CASSLPGQGEVNTGELFF. The CDR3 DNA reads TGTGCCAGCAGCTTACCGGGACAGGGCGAGGTAAACACCGGGGAGCTGTTTTTT.

This chain uses TRBV29-1 with TRBJ2-6; TRBD1 matches 10 bases. In germline, CDR1 is SQVTM, CDR2 ANQGSEA. The trim removed 7 bases at V and 3 bases at J, leaving 9 bases unmatched. This CDR3 is 16 amino acids long. CDR3 sequence (DNA): TGCAGCGCTAGTGACAGGGGGCGCTTTGGGGCCAACGTCCTGACTTTC. Translating it yields CSASDRGRFGANVLTF.

A few counts support this clone. This chain links TRBV5-1 with TRBJ2-7, with 7 bases fitting TRBD1. CDR1 and CDR2 (germline): SGHRS, YFSETQ. V lost 4 bases, J lost 5 bases, and 3 bases stayed unmatched. The CDR3 is made up of 12 amino acids. CDR3 sequence: CASSEQGNEQYF. In DNA form, the CDR3 reads TGCGCCAGCAGCGAACAGGGGAACGAGCAGTACTTC. Filled out from reference TRBV5-1 and TRBJ2-7, the complete variable domain reads KAGVTQTPRYLIKTRGQQVTLSCSPISGHRSVSWYQQTPGQGLQFLFEYFSETQRNKGNFPGRFSGRQFSNSRSEMNVSTLELGDSALYLCASSEQGNEQYFGPGTRLTVT.

The chain links TRBV7-3 to TRBJ1-5; 11 bases agree with TRBD1. Looked up from germline, CDR1 is SGHTA and CDR2 is FQGTGA. Losses at the gene ends were 5 bases for V and 6 bases for J; bases not matched to a gene: 3. This CDR3 region has 14 residues. CDR3 coding DNA: TGTGCCAGCAGCCCGGACAGGGGGCTTCAGCCCCAGCATTTT. Residues: CASSPDRGLQPQHF.

This sequence joins TRBV2 and TRBJ1-3; D uncertain. CDR3 length: 14 amino acids. V gave up 7 bases and J gave up 0 bases, with 10 bases separating them. Germline V lookup: CDR1 SNHLY, CDR2 FYNNEI. The CDR3 nucleotides are TGTGCCAGCACCACGGGCCGCTCTGGAAACACCATATATTTT. Translated, it gives CASTTGRSGNTIYF.

The J gene is TRBJ2-7, the V gene TRBV20-1; D gene ambiguous. V was cut by 8 bases and J by 0 bases, with 8 bases left in between. The CDR3 contains 11 residues. Germline CDR1 DFQATT, CDR2 SNEGSKA (reference sequence). The CDR3 DNA reads as TGCAGTTTTGGCATCTCCTACGAGCAGTACTTC. Translating gives CSFGISYEQYF.

V is TRBV18 and J is TRBJ2-6; 10 positions match TRBD1. Germline V gene data show CDR1 as KGHSH and CDR2 as LQKENI. Trimming at V came to 6 bases and at J to 1 base, leaving 6 bases not matched to a gene. The CDR3 spans 17 residues. CDR3 region: CASSDGTGASGANVLTF. The DNA for the CDR3 is TGTGCCAGCTCGGACGGGACAGGGGCATCTGGGGCCAACGTCCTGACTTTC.